One and the same sample provided the 7 T cell receptor beta chains below, sequenced in a study of T cell responses to AZD1222 COVID-19 vaccine. This table comes from immunoSEQ multiplex PCR, and its TCRdb copy is limited to in-frame clones, with some not included. The data hold about 120,000 clones, with about 87% observed a single time. The sequences come from peripheral blood, collected 28 days after the second AZD1222 dose. The source of these receptors is an adult who received the AZD1222 COVID-19 vaccine.

The chain carries TRBV5-1 and TRBJ2-1; D may be TRBD1 (5 bases). Trimming pared 0 bases from V and 5 bases from J, leaving 9 bases between. The CDR3 runs 14 residues. Per germline, CDR1 SGHRS and CDR2 YFSETQ. DNA of the CDR3: TGCGCCAGCAGCTTGGAGGGGCAGCACAATGAGCAGTTCTTC. Protein: CASSLEGQHNEQFF.

V usage is TRBV18 and J usage is TRBJ1-1, with 7 positions matching TRBD1. J lost 1 base, V lost 0 bases, and 2 bases had no gene match. CDR3 length: 15 amino acids. Germline V gene data show CDR1 as KGHSH and CDR2 as LQKENI. DNA of the CDR3: TGTGCCAGCTCACCACCAAGGACAGGGAACACTGAAGCTTTCTTT. Protein: CASSPPRTGNTEAFF.

This chain uses TRBV4-1 with TRBJ2-3; D may be TRBD2 (6 bases). The CDR3 covers 16 residues. Germline values: CDR1 MGHRA, CDR2 YSYEKL. The V end lost 1 base, the J end lost 3 bases, and 14 bases lay between the germline ends. In DNA form, the CDR3 reads TGCGCCAGCAGCCAAGTCGGAACGGGGGTGACAGATACGCAGTATTTT. Translation gives CASSQVGTGVTDTQYF.

This chain joins TRBV6-5 and TRBJ2-5; D perhaps matches TRBD1 (5 bases). This CDR3 region has 14 residues. The germline V gene encodes CDR1 MNHEY and CDR2 SVGAGI. The germline V and J ends were trimmed by 6 bases and 4 bases, with 15 bases remaining between them. The CDR3 is CASSLRASTETQYF. CDR3 DNA: TGTGCCAGCAGCCTCAGGGCCTCGACAGAGACCCAGTACTTC.

V and J are TRBV18 and TRBJ2-5, with no clear D. Trimming shortened V by 0 bases and J by 2 bases, and 7 bases separated the two germline ends. Germline V CDR1 and CDR2: KGHSH, LQKENI. CDR3 size: 14 residues. CDR3 DNA: TGTGCCAGCTCACCACCATCCGGGCAAGAGACCCAGTACTTC. It codes for CASSPPSGQETQYF.

The rearrangement joins TRBV19 to TRBJ2-4; possible D gene TRBD2, 5 bases. Per germline, CDR1 LNHDA and CDR2 SQIVND (reference sequence). This CDR3 spans 15 amino acids. The V and J ends lost 3 bases and 3 bases respectively, with 12 bases between them. The CDR3 DNA sequence: TGTGCCAGTAGTATTACCGGGATTGACAAAAACATTCAGTACTTC. Protein sequence: CASSITGIDKNIQYF.

The chain links TRBV19 to TRBJ1-4, with a weak D call TRBD1 (5 bases). The length of the CDR3 is 15 residues. Per the germline V gene, CDR1 is LNHDA and CDR2 is SQIVND (reference sequence). Trimming stripped 4 bases from V and 5 bases from J, with 14 bases between. The CDR3 coding sequence is TGTGCCAGTAGTACTTCCGGGACGGAGAATGAAAAACTGTTTTTT. Translating gives CASSTSGTENEKLFF.